The clone carrying this T cell receptor (beta chain) was detected only a few times. The antigen remains undetermined. There are 15 residues in the CDR3. Trimming stripped 0 bases from V and 0 bases from J, with 6 bases between. Germline V lookup: CDR1 SGHRS, CDR2 YFSETQ. A second PCR of 7 to 11 cycles used a sample-barcoded 5' primer and a J-beta primer mix. Each cDNA molecule, via a template-switch adaptor with 12 random nucleotides, was tagged. TCRdb processed the 5' RACE reads anew with MiXCR; each CDR3 protein has one entry. Of about 930,000 distinct CDR3 sequences listed, 29% are singletons. This entry belongs to a study of blood T cells in healthy people across ages. Study-level findings and limits: Long-lived donors carried more naive CD4+ cells and greater diversity than aged donors.

These records were also assigned to another study, of T cells of mothers and their children.

The TCR originated in a woman aged 40-49 years in good health. The source material was blood. This chain connects TRBV5-1 to TRBJ1-4; D gene ambiguous. CDR3 in amino acids: CASSLARATNEKLFF. The CDR3 nucleotides are TGCGCCAGCAGCTTGGCTCGGGCAACTAATGAAAAACTGTTTTTT.